This entry features one T cell receptor beta chain sequence. No antigen is known for it. The CDR3 is 15 amino acids. Germline lookup yields CDR1 SEHNR and CDR2 FQNEAQ (reference sequence). Trimming took 6 bases from V and 6 from J, leaving 20 bases between them. TCRdb's table, derived via immunoSEQ multiplex PCR, lists solely in-frame clones and lacks some. In the table there are 75,000 to 90,000 clones, 84% of which are singletons. This specimen comes from a study of T cells in localized non-small cell lung cancer. Findings and limits, study-wide: Tumor showed lower T cell clonality than uninvolved adjacent lung, where it was highest.

The rearrangement links TRBV7-9 to TRBJ1-1, with D possibly TRBD1 on 6 matching bases. The source is a man aged 35 to 69 with stage I lung adenocarcinoma. Source: peripheral blood, taken before any cancer treatment. CDR3 in amino acids: CASRTGTRKGSEAFF. In DNA form, the CDR3 reads TGTGCCAGCAGAACCGGGACACGGAAGGGTTCTGAAGCTTTCTTT.